The 28 T cell receptor beta chains given below trace back to one sample, sequenced in a study of blood T cell repertoires in COVID-19. Repertoires were generated with immunoSEQ multiplex PCR, while TCRdb's copy carries only in-frame clones and drops some. The profile shows about 180,000 clones, 89% of them singletons. The sequenced material came from peripheral blood. The receptors come from a young man who had recovered from COVID-19.

The chain links TRBV6-5 to TRBJ2-7; 9 bases are a match to TRBD1. V was clipped by 5 bases and J by 5 bases; unmatched bases: 7. The V gene's germline CDR1 is MNHEY and CDR2 SVGAGI. This CDR3 spans 14 amino acids. The CDR3 DNA reads as TGTGCCAGCAGTCCGTACAGGGGGCTCAACGAGCAGTACTTC. Its translation: CASSPYRGLNEQYF.

This clone was detected a few times. DNA for the CDR3: TGTGCCAGCAGTGAAGAGCAAACAGGCGGGGATGGCTACACCTTC. Amino acid sequence: CASSEEQTGGDGYTF. The rearrangement links TRBV2 to TRBJ1-2; tentatively, D is TRBD1 (5 bases). This CDR3 is 15 amino acids long. Germline V gives CDR1 SNHLY, CDR2 FYNNEI. V gave up 1 base and J gave up 6 bases, with 15 bases separating them.

The rearrangement uses TRBV5-6 and TRBJ1-2, with TRBD1 matching 10 bases. Germline CDR1 reads SGHDT; CDR2 reads YYEEEE. The CDR3 loop spans 15 amino acids. The V segment lost 4 bases and the J segment 6 bases; nucleotides outside the gene matches: 9. CDR3 DNA sequence: TGTGCCAGCAGCAGACGGGACAGGGGTAGAAATGGCTACACCTTC. As protein: CASSRRDRGRNGYTF.

The chain uses TRBV7-9 and TRBJ2-1; 12 positions agree with TRBD1. Germline V gene lookup returns CDR1 SEHNR and CDR2 FQNEAQ (reference sequence). The CDR3 contains 19 residues. V was pared by 2 bases and J by 6 bases, with 14 bases of the junction left unmatched. The CDR3 loop reads CASSLPGQGAEGPSNEQFF. DNA of the CDR3: TGTGCCAGCAGCTTACCGGGACAGGGGGCAGAAGGGCCAAGCAATGAGCAGTTCTTC.

The chain employs TRBV27 and TRBJ2-7; D might be TRBD2 (5 bases). This CDR3 comprises 16 residues. The germline V and J ends were trimmed by 6 bases and 7 bases, with 25 bases remaining between them. The germline gives CDR1 MNHEY, CDR2 SMNVEV (reference sequence). The CDR3 bases are TGTGCCAGCAGCATTACCGGGGTAGTGGATTTACGGGAGCAGTACTTC. This sequence encodes CASSITGVVDLREQYF.

There are a few counts of this clone. The J gene is TRBJ1-5, the V gene TRBV11-2; D unclear. The CDR3 is made up of 15 amino acids. With 5 bases removed from V and 2 bases from J, the gap between germline ends came to 13 bases. Germline CDR1 is SGHAT and CDR2 is FQNNGV. CDR3 amino acids: CASSTVVGRNQPQHF. CDR3 DNA sequence: TGTGCCAGCAGCACAGTGGTCGGTCGCAATCAGCCCCAGCATTTT.

The chain joins TRBV7-6 to TRBJ2-2; 7 nucleotides align to TRBD1. The CDR3 is 17 amino acids. Trimming at V came to 4 bases and at J to 6 bases, leaving 14 bases not matched to a gene. Looked up from germline, CDR1 is SGHVS and CDR2 is FNYEAQ. For the CDR3, the DNA is TGTGCCAGCAGCTCTTCCGGACAGGAGAGGTTCGCCGGGGAGCTGTTTTTT. It encodes CASSSSGQERFAGELFF.

V and J are TRBV4-3 and TRBJ2-1; D uncertain. From germline, CDR1 is LGHNA and CDR2 YSLEER. The CDR3 covers 16 residues. Deletions cut 0 bases from V and 0 bases from J, with 9 bases between. The CDR3 reads CASSQEPSSSYNEQFF. The CDR3 nucleotides are TGCGCCAGCAGCCAAGAACCTAGTAGCTCCTACAATGAGCAGTTCTTC.

The J gene is TRBJ1-5, the V gene TRBV6-5; TRBD1 might be the D (5 bases). This CDR3 is 14 amino acids long. Trimming took off 2 bases at V and 6 bases at J, with 11 bases between the two ends. From germline, CDR1 is MNHEY and CDR2 SVGAGI. Written as DNA, the CDR3 is TGTGCCAGCAGTTACGGGGGGGTAGGTCAGCCCCAGCATTTT. Translation: CASSYGGVGQPQHF.

CDR3 amino acids: CATRGIGEKLFF. The CDR3 bases are TGTGCCACTAGGGGCATCGGTGAAAAACTGTTTTTT. The chain combines TRBV12-3 or TRBV12-4 with TRBJ1-4; weak D call: TRBD1 (5 bases). Trimming left V 10 bases short and J 7 bases short, with 13 bases between. CDR3 size: 12 residues.

This clone has a handful of counts. The chain couples TRBV2 to TRBJ1-1, with a possible D match to TRBD1 (5 bases). V lost 6 bases and J lost 0, with 11 bases in between. This CDR3 has 14 residues. Looked up from germline, CDR1 is SNHLY and CDR2 is FYNNEI. As DNA, the CDR3 is TGTGCCAGCAGACAGGTACCCATGAACACTGAAGCTTTCTTT. Amino acids: CASRQVPMNTEAFF.

The V call is TRBV7-9, the J call TRBJ1-6; 10 positions agree with TRBD1. Germline loops: CDR1 SEHNR, CDR2 FQNEAQ (reference sequence). The length of the CDR3 is 14 residues. Trimming took 1 base from V and 9 from J; bases not matched to a gene: 0. The CDR3 reads CASSLGTGGSPLHF. The CDR3 coding sequence is TGTGCCAGCAGCTTAGGGACAGGGGGTTCACCCCTCCACTTT.

The chain joins TRBV18 to TRBJ1-1, with D unresolved. The CDR3 covers 13 residues. Germline-derived CDR1 and CDR2 are KGHSH and LQKENI. V was pared by 3 bases and J by 1 base, with 6 bases between. CDR3 in amino acids: CASSPLRNTEAFF. As DNA, the CDR3 is TGTGCCAGCTCACCTCTTAGGAACACTGAAGCTTTCTTT.

This chain joins TRBV5-1 and TRBJ2-3; D perhaps matches TRBD1 (6 bases). V lost 7 bases to trimming and J lost 2 bases, with 14 bases between them. This CDR3 region has 14 residues. CDR1 is SGHRS, CDR2 YFSETQ, per germline. CDR3 loop: CASGRDTYTDTQYF. The CDR3 DNA follows: TGCGCCAGCGGAAGGGACACCTACACAGATACGCAGTATTTT.

This sequence joins TRBV11-3 and TRBJ2-2; possible D gene TRBD1, 6 bases. V was cut by 3 bases and J by 4 bases, with 12 bases left in between. This CDR3 has 15 residues. Germline V CDR1 and CDR2: SGHNT, YENEEA. The CDR3 reads CASSLGTRGTGELFF. In DNA form, the CDR3 reads TGTGCCAGCAGCTTGGGGACCAGGGGCACCGGGGAGCTGTTTTTT. Combining the CDR3 with reference TRBV11-3 and TRBJ2-2 gives the whole variable domain EAGVVQSPRYKIIEKKQPVAFWCNPISGHNTLYWYLQNLGQGPELLIRYENEEAVDDSQLPKDRFSAERLKGVDSTLKIQPAELGDSAVYLCASSLGTRGTGELFFGEGSRLTVL.

V gene TRBV9 combines with J gene TRBJ2-2; 7 bases fit TRBD1. V lost 4 bases to trimming and J lost 4 bases; unmatched junction nucleotides: 10. This CDR3 spans 16 amino acids. Germline loops: CDR1 SGDLS, CDR2 YYNGEE. CDR3 coding DNA: TGTGCCAGCAGCCGCCAGGGGGTGGTCGGCACCGGGGAGCTGTTTTTT. Protein product: CASSRQGVVGTGELFF.

This chain uses TRBV19 with TRBJ1-5, with 11 bases lining up with TRBD1. V was clipped by 7 bases and J by 7 bases; unmatched bases: 12. Germline V gene sequence: CDR1 LNHDA, CDR2 SQIVND (reference sequence). This CDR3 is built from 16 residues. The CDR3 sequence: CASTIAAWTGGQPQHF. As DNA, the CDR3 is TGTGCCAGTACCATTGCCGCCTGGACAGGGGGCCAGCCCCAGCATTTT.

The gene calls are TRBV6-5 and TRBJ2-1; TRBD2 matches at 9 bases. The J segment lost 5 bases and the V segment lost 4 bases, leaving 6 bases of the junction unmatched. Germline-derived CDR1 and CDR2 are MNHEY and SVGAGI. CDR3 length: 15 amino acids. The CDR3 nucleotides read TGTGCCAGCAGTTCCGGACTAGCGTCCGACAATGAGCAGTTCTTC. This sequence encodes CASSSGLASDNEQFF.

This chain connects TRBV6-2 or TRBV6-3 to TRBJ1-1, with D tentatively TRBD1 (6 bases). Germline loops: CDR1 MNHEY, CDR2 SVGEGT. CDR3 size: 15 residues. V lost 6 bases to trimming and J lost 3 bases, with 17 bases between them. In nucleotides, the CDR3 is TGTGCCAGCAGCCCGACAGGCAAGATGGACACTGAAGCTTTCTTT. Residues: CASSPTGKMDTEAFF.

V usage is TRBV4-1 and J usage is TRBJ2-5; D may be TRBD2 (6 bases). Per germline, CDR1 MGHRA and CDR2 YSYEKL. The CDR3 is made up of 14 amino acids. Trimming took off 4 bases at V and 4 bases at J, with 13 bases between the two ends. In DNA form, the CDR3 reads TGCGCCAGCAGCCCTGAACTAGCAGCAGAGACCCAGTACTTC. It encodes CASSPELAAETQYF.

The CDR3 bases are TGTGCCTGGAGTGCCCCCACACTGAACACTGAAGCTTTCTTT. Protein product: CAWSAPTLNTEAFF. The chain has TRBV30 and TRBJ1-1, with unresolved D. Trimming removed 1 base at V and 0 bases at J, with 9 bases between. CDR3 length equals 14 residues. The germline CDR1 and CDR2 sequences are GTSNPN and SVGIG (reference sequence).

V is TRBV19 and J is TRBJ2-3; perhaps TRBD1 as D (6 bases). CDR1 is LNHDA and CDR2 is SQIVND in the germline V gene (reference sequence). V lost 8 bases and J lost 6, with 21 bases in between. This CDR3 region has 15 residues. In DNA, the CDR3 is TGTGCCAGTGGCCTCCGGGACATCGGAACGGATACGCAGTATTTT. This codes for CASGLRDIGTDTQYF.

The V and J genes are TRBV19 and TRBJ1-2, with a tentative D call TRBD1 (6 bases). Germline values: CDR1 LNHDA, CDR2 SQIVND (reference sequence). The CDR3 is 15 residues long. V was clipped by 6 bases and J by 4 bases, with 18 bases between them. The DNA of the CDR3 is TGTGCCAGTAGAGGGTCTGGGGGGGCGAGCTATGGCTACACCTTC. Translated, it gives CASRGSGGASYGYTF.

The genes are TRBV24-1 and TRBJ1-1; D is possibly TRBD1 (5 bases). Trimming took off 1 base at V and 0 bases at J, with 11 bases between the two ends. Germline V CDR1 and CDR2: KGHDR, SFDVKD. The CDR3 length is 16 residues. The CDR3 spells CATSDFRTRVNTEAFF. The CDR3 DNA follows: TGTGCCACCAGTGATTTTCGGACAAGAGTGAACACTGAAGCTTTCTTT.

This chain uses TRBV18 with TRBJ1-1; D is unclear. The CDR3 totals 14 residues. In germline, CDR1 is KGHSH, CDR2 LQKENI. Trimming cost V 0 bases and J 1 base, with 6 bases left between them. The CDR3 DNA follows: TGTGCCAGCTCACCACCCCCAGGGAACACTGAAGCTTTCTTT. Its protein is CASSPPPGNTEAFF.

This chain uses TRBV11-1 with TRBJ1-1; 7 bases are a match to TRBD1. This CDR3 is built from 12 residues. V dropped 5 bases and J dropped 7; count of bases not matched to a gene: 4. Germline lookup yields CDR1 SGHAT and CDR2 FQDESV (reference sequence). Here the CDR3 reads CASSPTGFEAFF. The DNA for the CDR3 is TGTGCCAGCAGCCCGACAGGGTTTGAAGCTTTCTTT.

J is TRBJ2-3 and V is TRBV18, with D maybe TRBD1 (6 bases). The CDR3 totals 14 residues. Germline CDR1 is KGHSH and CDR2 is LQKENI. Trimming removed 2 bases from V and 3 bases from J, with 9 bases in between. The CDR3 loop is CASSPTQGTDTQYF. The CDR3 DNA reads as TGTGCCAGCTCACCAACACAGGGAACAGATACGCAGTATTTT. The whole variable domain, filled in from reference TRBV18 and TRBJ2-3, reads NAGVMQNPRHLVRRRGQEARLRCSPMKGHSHVYWYRQLPEEGLKFMVYLQKENIIDESGMPKERFSAEFPKEGPSILRIQQVVRGDSAAYFCASSPTQGTDTQYFGPGTRLTVL.

This clone was detected once. V usage is TRBV6-6 and J usage is TRBJ2-1; 11 positions agree with TRBD2. The junction had 3 bases not matched to a gene; V was cut back by 5 bases and J by 0 bases. Germline V gene data show CDR1 as MNHNY and CDR2 as SVGAGI (reference sequence). The CDR3 is 16 amino acids. This CDR3 reads CASSPLAGGSYNEQFF. CDR3 coding DNA: TGTGCCAGCAGTCCCCTAGCGGGAGGCTCCTACAATGAGCAGTTCTTC.